These T cell receptor beta chains were read from a single sample in a study of blood T cell repertoires in COVID-19. The data were produced by immunoSEQ multiplex PCR, yet TCRdb's version contains in-frame clones alone and is incomplete. The sample yields roughly 280,000 clones, roughly nine tenths seen once. Sequenced input: peripheral blood. The receptors come from a woman aged 45-65 years who had recovered from COVID-19. Both conserved end residues are part of each CDR3. The order of the fields is V gene, clone size, J gene, D gene, CDR3 DNA, CDR3 protein. A D gene is named only where the DNA matches it firmly. A clone size is listed for some rows: how often the clone was seen (once, few, many), or a class if it is expanded.

>TRBV2|.|TRBJ1-2|.
TGTGCCAGCCTTACAGGGAATGGCTACACCTTC
CASLTGNGYTF
>TRBV29-1|.|TRBJ2-5|.
TGCAGCGTTGAAGAGGGCTACCAAGAGACCCAGTACTTC
CSVEEGYQETQYF
>TRBV30|.|TRBJ2-7|TRBD2
TGTGCCTGGAGTGTAGGGCTAGCGGGAGCCGAGCAGTACTTC
CAWSVGLAGAEQYF
>TRBV28|.|TRBJ1-1|TRBD1
TGTGCCAGCAGTTTAAGGGGGCATATGAACACTGAAGCTTTCTTT
CASSLRGHMNTEAFF
>TRBV5-1|once|TRBJ2-3|TRBD2
TGCGCCAGCAGGGCGGGAGTCGGCACAGATACGCAGTATTTT
CASRAGVGTDTQYF
>TRBV6-6|.|TRBJ2-3|TRBD1
TGTGCCAGCAGTCCGACAGGGGGCGGGGGAGATACGCAGTATTTT
CASSPTGGGGDTQYF
>TRBV19|.|TRBJ2-2|TRBD1
TGTGCCAGTAGGGGGGACAGGAATGACGGGGAGCTGTTTTTT
CASRGDRNDGELFF
>TRBV5-1|.|TRBJ2-5|.
TGCGCCAGCAGCTTGGGTCTCCTCGGCCAAGAGACCCAGTACTTC
CASSLGLLGQETQYF
>TRBV6-1|.|TRBJ2-6|.
TGTGCCAGCAGTGAAGCATTAACTAGTCTTGGGGCCAACGTCCTGACTTTC
CASSEALTSLGANVLTF
>TRBV5-6|.|TRBJ2-7|.
TGTGCCAGCAGCTTGGGAAGCGTTCTGAGGGAGCAGTACTTC
CASSLGSVLREQYF
>TRBV7-2|.|TRBJ2-1|.
TGTGCCAGCAGCCTACGACTAGGAGGGACGTCCTACAATGAGCAGTTCTTC
CASSLRLGGTSYNEQFF
>TRBV4-3|.|TRBJ2-1|TRBD2
TGCGCCAGCAGCCAAGGGTCCGTAGCGGGAGCGGGCAATGAGCAGTTCTTC
CASSQGSVAGAGNEQFF
>TRBV2|.|TRBJ1-1|TRBD1
TGTGCCACAGGGGGGAATAGAGGTACTGAAGCTTTCTTT
CATGGNRGTEAFF
>TRBV28|.|TRBJ2-7|.
TGTGCCAGCAGTTTATTAGATTACGAGCAGTACTTC
CASSLLDYEQYF
>TRBV7-9|.|TRBJ2-5|TRBD2
TGTGCCAGCCTTGGACTAGCCGGGGAGACCCAGTACTTC
CASLGLAGETQYF
>TRBV5-8|.|TRBJ1-5|TRBD1
TGTGCCAGCAGCTTGGGGCAGGGGGGCAATCAGCCCCAGCATTTT
CASSLGQGGNQPQHF
>TRBV19|.|TRBJ2-4|TRBD1
TGTGCCAGTAGTATAGGGAGGAGACAGGGGGCCAAAAACATTCAGTACTTC
CASSIGRRQGAKNIQYF
>TRBV7-8|.|TRBJ1-2|.
TGTGCCAGCAGCTTTCGGAGGACTGGATCTGACTATGGCTACACCTTC
CASSFRRTGSDYGYTF
>TRBV5-4|.|TRBJ2-1|TRBD2
TGTGCCAGCAGCTTGGACAGGACTAGTCGCAATGAGCAGTTCTTC
CASSLDRTSRNEQFF
>TRBV20-1|.|TRBJ1-2|.
TGCTCAAAGGGGGGGGACGGTGGCTACACCTTC
CSKGGDGGYTF
>TRBV6-5|.|TRBJ1-5|.
TGTGCCAGCAGAAGGGGCGGCAATCAGCCCCAGCATTTT
CASRRGGNQPQHF
>TRBV30|.|TRBJ2-1|.
TGTGCCTGGAGTGTAAAGCGGAATGAGCAGTTCTTC
CAWSVKRNEQFF
>TRBV6-5|.|TRBJ2-7|.
TGTGCCAGCAGACCTCCCGGGACAACCACCTACGAGCAGTACTTC
CASRPPGTTTYEQYF
>TRBV5-1|.|TRBJ2-3|.
TGCGCCAGCAGCTTGGACATCCGCACAGATACGCAGTATTTT
CASSLDIRTDTQYF
>TRBV13|.|TRBJ1-2|TRBD1
TGTGCCAGCAGCTTAGGCCGGGACAGGGGGACCTATGGCTACACCTTC
CASSLGRDRGTYGYTF
>TRBV5-6|once|TRBJ1-1|.
TGTGCCAGCAGCTTCTGGGGGAGGAGAACTGAAGCTTTCTTT
CASSFWGRRTEAFF
>TRBV9|.|TRBJ1-6|TRBD1
TGTGCCAGCAGCAAGGAGGGGGCGCGTAATTCACCCCTCCACTTT
CASSKEGARNSPLHF
>TRBV5-1|few|TRBJ2-2|TRBD1
TGCGCCAGCAGCTTGGCCGGACAGGGTATCACCGGGGAGCTGTTTTTT
CASSLAGQGITGELFF
>TRBV27|.|TRBJ1-2|.
TGTGCCAGCAGTCGTGGGACTCTCCTATATGGCTACACCTTC
CASSRGTLLYGYTF
>TRBV7-2|.|TRBJ2-7|TRBD1
TGTGCCAGCAGATCAGACAGGGGCTCCTACGAGCAGTACTTC
CASRSDRGSYEQYF
>TRBV19|.|TRBJ1-1|.
TGTGCCAGTAGTATAGTGTGGGGGGCTGAAGCTTTCTTT
CASSIVWGAEAFF
>TRBV19|.|TRBJ1-4|.
TGTGCCAGTAAACCCCTATCTCAGACGAGAGGCAGTGCAACTAATGAAAAACTGTTTTTT
CASKPLSQTRGSATNEKLFF
>TRBV28|.|TRBJ1-1|.
TGTGCCAGCAGTTTAAATTGGATCCTAGGGGGAACGGGTGAAGCTTTCTTT
CASSLNWILGGTGEAFF
>TRBV5-6|.|TRBJ1-2|.
TGTGCCAGCAGCTTAGGGGCTTCGGGCGGCTACACCTTC
CASSLGASGGYTF
>TRBV10-3|.|TRBJ1-5|.
TGTGCCATCAGTGATTTACGGGTGGGTCAGCCCCAGCATTTT
CAISDLRVGQPQHF
>TRBV12-3/TRBV12-4|.|TRBJ2-7|.
TGTGCCAGCAGTTTACGCGGAGACGAGCAGTACTTC
CASSLRGDEQYF
>TRBV11-3|few|TRBJ2-7|.
TGTGCCAGCAGCTTAGATCCCCGTTACGAGCAGTACTTC
CASSLDPRYEQYF
>TRBV7-8|once|TRBJ2-3|.
TGTGCCAGCAGGAGTGGGCCCACAGATACGCAGTATTTT
CASRSGPTDTQYF
>TRBV4-2|.|TRBJ1-2|TRBD1
TGTGCCAGCGGAACCCTGACAGGGGAATATGGCTACACCTTC
CASGTLTGEYGYTF
>TRBV30|.|TRBJ2-1|TRBD2
TGTGCCTGGAGTGACAAGAGCGGGAGGCTCAGGAATGAGCAGTTCTTC
CAWSDKSGRLRNEQFF
>TRBV7-9|once|TRBJ1-2|.
TGTGCCAGCAGCCTAGTGGGAGGTGGCTATGGCTACACCTTC
CASSLVGGGYGYTF
>TRBV5-6|few|TRBJ1-2|.
TGTGCCAGCGGCCGGGCGGGGGGCGCCAAAGGAGGCTACACCTTC
CASGRAGGAKGGYTF
>TRBV5-1|.|TRBJ2-3|.
TGCGCCAGCAGCTTGGCGGGGGGCAGCACAGATACGCAGTATTTT
CASSLAGGSTDTQYF
>TRBV10-3|.|TRBJ2-7|.
TGTGCCGTCGAAAGCGGCCCGACCCTCGGGGGTGGGCAGTACTTC
CAVESGPTLGGGQYF
>TRBV5-1|.|TRBJ2-3|.
TGCGCCAGCAGCTTGAGCCCTGGAGTCTATAGGAAGGTCCTCGAAACAGATACGCAGTATTTT
CASSLSPGVYRKVLETDTQYF
>TRBV11-2|once|TRBJ2-2|.
TGTGCCAGCAGCTTAGTAGGCAGGGCCAACCTTAACACCGGGGAGCTGTTTTTT
CASSLVGRANLNTGELFF
>TRBV7-9|.|TRBJ2-2|.
TGTGCCAGCGGAGGAGGCACCGGGGAGCTGTTTTTT
CASGGGTGELFF
>TRBV7-9|.|TRBJ1-1|TRBD1
TGTGCCAGCAGCCCGGTCCCGCTCGGGACAGGGTGGAGGAACACTGAAGCTTTCTTT
CASSPVPLGTGWRNTEAFF
>TRBV7-9|.|TRBJ2-2|TRBD1
TGTGCCAGCAGCTGGACAGGTCCCGGGGAGCTGTTTTTT
CASSWTGPGELFF
>TRBV19|.|TRBJ1-2|.
TGTGCCAGTAGTATGCCAGGGAAACCCTATGGCTACACCTTC
CASSMPGKPYGYTF
>TRBV5-8|.|TRBJ2-5|.
TGTGCCAGCACCCTACGGGGGGCAGAGACCCAGTACTTC
CASTLRGAETQYF
>TRBV30|.|TRBJ2-4|TRBD2
TGTGCCTGGAGTAGCAGGGAGGGTGTGGTAGCCAAAAACATTCAGTACTTC
CAWSSREGVVAKNIQYF
>TRBV7-2|.|TRBJ2-3|.
TGTGCCAGCAAGGGGGACCCGGATACGCAGTATTTT
CASKGDPDTQYF
>TRBV6-5|.|TRBJ2-5|TRBD2
TGTGCCAGCACCACCGGGACTAGCGGGAAGGAGACCCAGTACTTC
CASTTGTSGKETQYF
>TRBV2|.|TRBJ1-2|.
TGTGCCAGCAGTGAAACGGGACTGGGTAACTATGGCTACACCTTC
CASSETGLGNYGYTF
>TRBV6-5|.|TRBJ1-4|.
TGTGCCAGCAGCCAACTAGGATCTAATGAAAAACTGTTTTTT
CASSQLGSNEKLFF
>TRBV10-3|.|TRBJ2-1|TRBD2
TGTGCCATCTATAGTCGGGAAGCGGGAGCCTTCTCAAGCTACAATGAGCAGTTCTTC
CAIYSREAGAFSSYNEQFF
>TRBV9|.|TRBJ1-4|.
TGTGCCAGCAGCGTAGGCGGAACAGGGGAAAAACTGTTTTTT
CASSVGGTGEKLFF
>TRBV11-2|.|TRBJ1-1|.
TGTGCCAGCAGCTTAGGGACATCGAACACTGAAGCTTTCTTT
CASSLGTSNTEAFF
>TRBV5-8|.|TRBJ1-2|.
TGTGCCAGCAGTGGATCCGGGAACCTTAACTATGGCTACACCTTC
CASSGSGNLNYGYTF